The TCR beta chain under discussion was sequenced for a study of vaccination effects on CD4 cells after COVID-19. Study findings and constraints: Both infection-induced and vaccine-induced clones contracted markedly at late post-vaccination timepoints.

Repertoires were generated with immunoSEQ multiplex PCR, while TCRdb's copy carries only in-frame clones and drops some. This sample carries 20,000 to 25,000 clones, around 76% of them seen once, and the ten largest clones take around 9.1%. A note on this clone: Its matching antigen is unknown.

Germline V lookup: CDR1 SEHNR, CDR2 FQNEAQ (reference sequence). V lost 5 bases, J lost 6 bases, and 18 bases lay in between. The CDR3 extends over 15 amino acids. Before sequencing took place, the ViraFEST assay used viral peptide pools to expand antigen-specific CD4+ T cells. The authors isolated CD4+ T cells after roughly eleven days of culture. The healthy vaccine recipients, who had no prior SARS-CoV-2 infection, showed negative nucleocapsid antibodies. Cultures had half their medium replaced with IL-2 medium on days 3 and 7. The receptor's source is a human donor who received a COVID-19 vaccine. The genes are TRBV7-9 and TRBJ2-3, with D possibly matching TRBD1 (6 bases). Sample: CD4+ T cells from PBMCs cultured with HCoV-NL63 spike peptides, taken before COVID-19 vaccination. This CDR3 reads CASSRNRHRADTQYF. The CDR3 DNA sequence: TGTGCCAGCAGCCGAAACCGTCACAGGGCCGATACGCAGTATTTT.